The entry that follows covers one T cell receptor (beta chain) sequence. No antigen is known for it. CDR1 is MDHEN, CDR2 SYDVKM, per germline. CDR3 size: 13 residues. TCRdb reworked the 5' RACE reads into one entry per CDR3 protein, no DNA. Here the sample table reports about 7,200 distinct CDR3 sequences. This sample was taken from a study of T cells expressing NK-cell markers. Across the whole study: Among the eight sequenced donors, seven tested HCMV-seropositive and one tested seronegative.

Study observations and caveats: Top CD8+ clonotypes included the dominant CD3+CD56+NKG2C+ clonotypes in roughly 6 donors.

What was sequenced was blood T cells: a sorted CD56 or NKG2C T cell subset, CD4+ or CD8+ T cells, or bulk PBMC T cells (not recorded which). The chain links TRBV28 to TRBJ2-7; TCRdb's D gene call, TRBD2, goes unchecked for lack of DNA. The sequence was obtained from a young man in good health. The CDR3 sequence is CASSFGLAGEQYF.